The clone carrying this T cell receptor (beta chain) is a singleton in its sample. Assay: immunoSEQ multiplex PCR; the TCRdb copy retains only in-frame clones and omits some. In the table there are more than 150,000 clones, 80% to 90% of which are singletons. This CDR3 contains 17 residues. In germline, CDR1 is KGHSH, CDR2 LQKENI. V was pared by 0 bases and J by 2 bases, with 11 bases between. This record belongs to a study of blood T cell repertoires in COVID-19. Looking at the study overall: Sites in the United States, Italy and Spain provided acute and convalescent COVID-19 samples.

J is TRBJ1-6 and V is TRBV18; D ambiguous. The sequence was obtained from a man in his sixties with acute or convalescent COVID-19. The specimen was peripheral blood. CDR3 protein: CASSPPRPEAYNSPLHF. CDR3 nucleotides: TGTGCCAGCTCACCACCGAGGCCAGAAGCCTATAATTCACCCCTCCACTTT.